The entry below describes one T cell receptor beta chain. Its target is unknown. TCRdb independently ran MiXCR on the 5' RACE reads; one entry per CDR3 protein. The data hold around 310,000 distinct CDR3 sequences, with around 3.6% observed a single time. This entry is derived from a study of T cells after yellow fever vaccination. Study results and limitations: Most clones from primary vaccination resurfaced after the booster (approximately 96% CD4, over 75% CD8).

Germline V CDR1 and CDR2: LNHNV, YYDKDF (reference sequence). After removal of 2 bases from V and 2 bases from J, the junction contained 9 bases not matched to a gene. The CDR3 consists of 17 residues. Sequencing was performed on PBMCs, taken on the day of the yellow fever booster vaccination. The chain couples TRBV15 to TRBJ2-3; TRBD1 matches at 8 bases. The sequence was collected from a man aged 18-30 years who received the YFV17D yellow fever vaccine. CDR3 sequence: CATSRHGQGDPTDTQYF. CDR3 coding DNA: TGTGCCACCAGCAGACACGGACAGGGTGACCCCACAGATACGCAGTATTTT.